This T cell receptor beta chain was recovered during a study of regulatory T cells in long-lasting Graves disease. Study outcomes and limitations: Tissue studied was limited to peripheral blood, excluding thyroid tissue. New patients shared approximately 930 public clonotypes, fewer than the approximately 3,000 shared by persistent patients. Accuracy could have been hurt by small sample size.

Time point in this sample: persistent/refractory GD, antithyroid drugs over 5 years with positive TRAb. The TCR library used RNA extracted from PBMCs. Construction of TCR beta libraries relied on iRepertoire HTBI primers and on Arm-PCR targeting CDR3 regions. Each CDR3 protein is one row after TCRdb ran MiXCR on the multiplex PCR reads. The repertoire holds about 460,000 distinct CDR3 sequences, with 22% as singletons. In germline, CDR1 is SQVTM, CDR2 ANQGSEA. The CDR3 has 13 amino acids. The V gene end was trimmed by 7 bases and the J gene end by 5 bases; junction bases not matched to a gene: 9. This clonotype was counted ten times or more. Its cognate antigen is unknown.

This sequence originates from a female donor with Graves disease. The J gene is TRBJ2-5, the V gene TRBV29-1; 8 bases agree with TRBD1. The specimen comprised peripheral blood mononuclear cells (PBMCs), sampled when the disease was refractory, from a patient treated with antithyroid drugs. The CDR3 reads CSASTGARETQYF. CDR3 bases: TGCAGCGCCTCGACAGGGGCGAGGGAGACCCAGTACTTC.